This T cell receptor (beta chain) was documented in a study of blood T cell repertoires in COVID-19. Overall study: The analysed material was cDNA or gDNA that came from T cells, B-cell-depleted T cells, or PBMCs.

Per the original methods: Amplification of reference gene primers was used by the study to estimate nucleated cell counts. Method: immunoSEQ multiplex PCR; TCRdb's copy keeps in-frame clones and lacks some. The D gene and trimming were derived from the DNA, and the V and J assignments and clone size from that table. This sample has some 150,000 clones, with 80% to 90% found just once. CDR3 length equals 16 residues. The germline CDR1 and CDR2 sequences are LGHNT and FRNRAP. V lost 0 bases and J lost 0, with 12 bases in between. The clonotype comes from a man aged 70-80 years with acute or convalescent COVID-19. Sequenced material: peripheral blood. The rearrangement uses TRBV12-5 and TRBJ2-7; tentatively, D is TRBD1 (5 bases). The CDR3 protein is CASGLVGVYSSYEQYF. The CDR3 nucleotides read TGTGCTAGTGGTTTGGTAGGGGTCTACTCCTCCTACGAGCAGTACTTC.